The next 16 T cell receptor beta chains were all read from a single sample in a study of T cells after yellow fever vaccination. TCRdb re-derived calls from the 5' RACE reads in MiXCR, one entry per CDR3 protein. The table records hundreds of thousands of distinct CDR3 sequences, roughly an eighth of them present only once. The input for sequencing was PBMCs, taken on the day of the yellow fever booster vaccination. The source of these receptors is a man aged 25-45 years who received the YFV17D yellow fever vaccine.

This clonotype was counted between two and nine times. CDR3 sequence (DNA): TGTGCCAGCAGCCACCGACAGGGATACCCCTACGAGCAGTACTTC. This encodes CASSHRQGYPYEQYF. The chain combines TRBV14 with TRBJ2-7; 7 bases fit TRBD1. The CDR3 consists of 15 residues. Trimming at V came to 3 bases and at J to 2 bases, leaving 7 bases not matched to a gene. The germline V gene encodes CDR1 SGHDN and CDR2 FVKESK.

The chain joins TRBV20-1 to TRBJ2-4, with 7 bases identical to TRBD2. The CDR3 contains 17 residues. Germline V gene lookup returns CDR1 DFQATT and CDR2 SNEGSKA (reference sequence). Germline trimming cut 2 bases from V and 1 base from J; bases unmatched to any gene: 11. The chain's CDR3 is CSARIAGPVLAKNIQYF. As DNA, the CDR3 is TGCAGTGCTAGAATAGCGGGCCCGGTATTGGCCAAAAACATTCAGTACTTC.

The chain combines TRBV18 with TRBJ1-1, with D unresolved. Germline values: CDR1 KGHSH, CDR2 LQKENI. The CDR3 spans 14 residues. V lost 3 bases and J lost 1, with 9 bases in between. The CDR3, as DNA: TGTGCCAGCTCACCGGCGGACGGGAACACTGAAGCTTTCTTT. It is translated as CASSPADGNTEAFF.

The chain employs TRBV30 and TRBJ2-1; TRBD2 matches 13 bases. This CDR3 is built from 18 residues. The junction had 9 bases not matched to a gene; V was cut back by 4 bases and J by 0 bases. Germline CDR1 and CDR2: GTSNPN and SVGIG (reference sequence). CDR3 nucleotide sequence: TGTGCCTGGAATCCGGGACTAGCGGGACCCTACTCCTACAATGAGCAGTTCTTC. This translates into CAWNPGLAGPYSYNEQFF.

This clonotype was observed at least ten times. This chain connects TRBV5-1 to TRBJ2-7; 7 bases align to TRBD1. J was trimmed by 0 bases and V by 0 bases; bases with no gene match: 3. There are 15 residues in the CDR3. Germline V lookup: CDR1 SGHRS, CDR2 YFSETQ. In nucleotides, the CDR3 is TGCGCCAGCAGCTTGGGAGACAGGGTCTCCTACGAGCAGTACTTC. This codes for CASSLGDRVSYEQYF.

This clonotype was recorded a few times. This chain uses TRBV20-1 with TRBJ2-2; 8 positions match TRBD2. The CDR3 has 15 residues. V shed 3 bases and J 4 bases; nucleotides not matched to a gene: 7. Germline V lookup: CDR1 DFQATT, CDR2 SNEGSKA (reference sequence). The CDR3 protein is CSASESGRITGELFF. CDR3 nucleotide sequence: TGCAGTGCTAGTGAGAGCGGGAGAATCACCGGGGAGCTGTTTTTT.

This clonotype was counted ten times or more. V is TRBV14 and J is TRBJ2-3, with unresolved D. Per the germline V gene, CDR1 is SGHDN and CDR2 is FVKESK. The CDR3 has 13 residues. Trimming pared 4 bases from V and 7 bases from J, leaving 12 bases between. The chain's CDR3 is CASSLVGTYTQYF. The CDR3 DNA reads as TGTGCCAGCAGCCTCGTCGGAACCTATACGCAGTATTTT.

The V call is TRBV4-3, the J call TRBJ2-7; 11 bases map to TRBD2. After removal of 1 base from V and 6 bases from J, the junction contained 5 bases not matched to a gene. This CDR3 is 15 amino acids long. Germline V gene lookup returns CDR1 LGHNA and CDR2 YSLEER. CDR3 coding DNA: TGCGCCAGCAGCCAAGGGCTAGCGGGAGGCCCCGAGCAGTACTTC. The encoded protein is CASSQGLAGGPEQYF.

The chain recombines TRBV7-2 with TRBJ2-7; tentatively, D is TRBD2 (6 bases). The germline CDR1 and CDR2 sequences are SGHTA and FQGNSA. The CDR3 is 14 amino acids. V lost 3 bases and J lost 3, with 12 bases in between. The CDR3 here is CASSFGGLYYEQYF. CDR3 DNA: TGTGCCAGCAGCTTCGGGGGTCTATACTACGAGCAGTACTTC.

The CDR3 DNA sequence: TGTGCCAGCAGCCAAGTCCTCTCCGATGGGTACGAGCAGTACTTC. Translation gives CASSQVLSDGYEQYF. This chain connects TRBV4-2 to TRBJ2-7; D gene uncertain. CDR1 is LGHNA, CDR2 YNFKEQ, per germline. The V end lost 1 base, the J end lost 4 bases, and 14 bases lay between the germline ends. This CDR3 has 15 residues.

This clonotype appeared a few times. The rearrangement joins TRBV10-3 to TRBJ1-4; D is undetermined. Deletions cut 4 bases from V and 12 bases from J, with 21 bases between. Germline V gene sequence: CDR1 ENHRY, CDR2 SYGVKD. The CDR3 has 15 residues. The CDR3 protein is CAISGQVAPSGELFF. In nucleotides, the CDR3 is TGTGCCATCAGTGGTCAAGTCGCGCCCTCCGGAGAACTGTTTTTT.

This clonotype was counted between two and nine times. V usage is TRBV6-5 and J usage is TRBJ2-7, with D perhaps given as TRBD1 or TRBD2 (5 bases each). The germline V gene encodes CDR1 MNHEY and CDR2 SVGAGI. V lost 2 bases and J lost 6, with 14 bases in between. The CDR3 has 14 amino acids. The CDR3 region is CASSYQTEAGEQYF. The DNA of the CDR3 is TGTGCCAGCAGTTACCAGACAGAGGCGGGCGAGCAGTACTTC.

This clonotype came up a few times. This chain uses TRBV5-6 with TRBJ2-1; TRBD2 matches at 9 bases. V trimming: 0 bases; J trimming: 7 bases; junction bases outside the gene matches: 2. The germline CDR1 and CDR2 sequences are SGHDT and YYEEEE. CDR3 length: 14 residues. The CDR3 loop is CASSLGGLANEQFF. The CDR3 DNA sequence: TGTGCCAGCAGCTTGGGGGGACTAGCAAATGAGCAGTTCTTC.

V gene TRBV11-2 combines with J gene TRBJ2-1; TRBD1 or TRBD2 may be the D gene (5 bases each). V lost 4 bases and J lost 9, with 16 bases in between. The CDR3 loop spans 14 amino acids. Germline-derived CDR1 and CDR2 are SGHAT and FQNNGV. DNA of the CDR3: TGTGCCAGCAGCTCCGTGAAGGACGGGGCTGAGCAGTTCTTC. Translating it yields CASSSVKDGAEQFF.

The chain combines TRBV20-1 with TRBJ1-2; D remains unclear. Deletions cut 0 bases from V and 5 bases from J, with 16 bases between. Germline V gene data show CDR1 as DFQATT and CDR2 as SNEGSKA (reference sequence). The CDR3 sequence is 15 residues long. The CDR3 region is CSAREIVQEPYGYTF. CDR3 DNA: TGCAGTGCTAGAGAGATCGTGCAGGAGCCGTATGGCTACACCTTC.

This clonotype appeared a few times. This chain connects TRBV2 to TRBJ2-3, with D possibly being TRBD2 (6 bases). The V gene's germline CDR1 is SNHLY and CDR2 FYNNEI. The CDR3 spans 13 residues. V lost 8 bases to trimming and J lost 3 bases, with 12 bases between them. The CDR3 sequence is CASAKEGTDTQYF. Here the CDR3 DNA reads TGTGCCAGCGCAAAGGAGGGAACAGATACGCAGTATTTT.